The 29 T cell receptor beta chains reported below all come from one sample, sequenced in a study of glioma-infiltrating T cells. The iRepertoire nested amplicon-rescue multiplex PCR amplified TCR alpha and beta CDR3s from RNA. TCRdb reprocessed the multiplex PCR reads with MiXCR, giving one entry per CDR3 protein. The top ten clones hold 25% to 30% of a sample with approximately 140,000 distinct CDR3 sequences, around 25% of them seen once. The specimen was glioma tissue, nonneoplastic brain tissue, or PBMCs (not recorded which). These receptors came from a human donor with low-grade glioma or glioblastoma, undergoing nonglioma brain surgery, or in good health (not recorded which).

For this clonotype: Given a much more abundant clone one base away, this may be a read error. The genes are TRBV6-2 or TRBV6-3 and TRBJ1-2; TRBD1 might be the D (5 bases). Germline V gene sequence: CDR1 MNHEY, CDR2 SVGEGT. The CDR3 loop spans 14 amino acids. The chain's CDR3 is CASSYRDYRYAYTF. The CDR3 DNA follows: TGTGCCAGCAGTTACAGGGACTACCGCTATGCCTACACCTTC.

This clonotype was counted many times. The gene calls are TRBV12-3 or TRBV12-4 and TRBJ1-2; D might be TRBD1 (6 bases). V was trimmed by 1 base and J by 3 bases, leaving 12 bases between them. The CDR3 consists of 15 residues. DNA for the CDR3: TGTGCCAGCAGTTTAGGAGGTGGGGGCGACTATGGCTACACCTTC. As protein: CASSLGGGGDYGYTF.

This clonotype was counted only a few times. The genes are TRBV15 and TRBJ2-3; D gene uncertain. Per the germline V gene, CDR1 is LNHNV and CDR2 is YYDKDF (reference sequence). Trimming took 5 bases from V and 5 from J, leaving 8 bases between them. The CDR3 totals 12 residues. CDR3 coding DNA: TGTGCCACCAGCCAAGTCGGAGATACGCAGTATTTT. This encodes CATSQVGDTQYF.

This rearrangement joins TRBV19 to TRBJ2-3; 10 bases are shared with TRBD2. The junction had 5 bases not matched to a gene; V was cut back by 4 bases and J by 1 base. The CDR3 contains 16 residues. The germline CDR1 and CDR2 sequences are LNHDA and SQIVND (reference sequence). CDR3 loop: CASSRALAGGTDTQYF. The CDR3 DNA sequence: TGTGCCAGTAGTAGGGCCCTAGCGGGGGGCACAGATACGCAGTATTTT.

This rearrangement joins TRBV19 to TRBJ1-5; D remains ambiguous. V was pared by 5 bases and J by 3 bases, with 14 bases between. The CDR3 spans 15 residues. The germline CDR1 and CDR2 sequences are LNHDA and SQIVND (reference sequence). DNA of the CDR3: TGTGCCAGTAGTCCCGACGGATGGAACAATCAGCCCCAGCATTTT. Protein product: CASSPDGWNNQPQHF.

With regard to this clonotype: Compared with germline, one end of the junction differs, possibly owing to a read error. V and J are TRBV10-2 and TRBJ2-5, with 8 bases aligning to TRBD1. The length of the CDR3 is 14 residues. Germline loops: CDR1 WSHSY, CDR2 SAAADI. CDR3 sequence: CATSDRGGQETQYF. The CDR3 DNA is TGTGCCACTAGTGACAGGGGTGGGCAAGAGACCCAGTACTTC.

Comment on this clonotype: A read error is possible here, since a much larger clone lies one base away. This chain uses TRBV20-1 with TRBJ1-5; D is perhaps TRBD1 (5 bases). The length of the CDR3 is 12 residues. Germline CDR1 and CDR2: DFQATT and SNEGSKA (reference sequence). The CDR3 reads CSAVQGNQTQHF. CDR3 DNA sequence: TGCAGTGCGGTTCAGGGAAATCAGACCCAGCATTTT.

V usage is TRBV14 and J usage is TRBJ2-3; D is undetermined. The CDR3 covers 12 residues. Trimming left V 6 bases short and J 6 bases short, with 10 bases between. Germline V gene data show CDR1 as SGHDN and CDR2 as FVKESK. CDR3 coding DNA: TGTGCCAGCAGTGCGCTTGGGGATACGCAGTATTTT. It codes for CASSALGDTQYF.

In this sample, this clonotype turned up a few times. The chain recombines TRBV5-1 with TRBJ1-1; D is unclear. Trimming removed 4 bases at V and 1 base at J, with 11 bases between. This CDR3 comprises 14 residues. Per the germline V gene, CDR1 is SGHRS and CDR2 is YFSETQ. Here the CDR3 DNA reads TGCGCCAGCAGCCCCACGAACCAGAACACTGAAGCTTTCTTT. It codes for CASSPTNQNTEAFF.

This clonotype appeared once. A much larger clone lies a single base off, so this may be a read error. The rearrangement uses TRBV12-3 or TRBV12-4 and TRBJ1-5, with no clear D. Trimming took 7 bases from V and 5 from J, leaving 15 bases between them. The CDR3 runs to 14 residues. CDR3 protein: CASTETGSYQPQHF. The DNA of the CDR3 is TGTGCCAGCACCGAGACCGGATCGTATCAGCCCCAGCATTTT.

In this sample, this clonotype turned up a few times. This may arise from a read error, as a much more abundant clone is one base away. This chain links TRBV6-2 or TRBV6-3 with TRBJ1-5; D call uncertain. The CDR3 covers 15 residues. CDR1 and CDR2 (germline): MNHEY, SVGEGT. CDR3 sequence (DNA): TGTGCCAGCAGTCACTCGTCGGTTAGCAATCAGCCCCAGCATTTT. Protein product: CASSHSSVSNQPQHF.

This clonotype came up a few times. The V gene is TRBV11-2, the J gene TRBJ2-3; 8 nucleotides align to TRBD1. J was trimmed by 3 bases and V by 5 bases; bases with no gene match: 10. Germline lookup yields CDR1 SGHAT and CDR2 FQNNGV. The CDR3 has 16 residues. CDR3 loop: CASSPIGQGFTDTQYF. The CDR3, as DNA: TGTGCCAGCAGCCCCATAGGACAGGGATTTACAGATACGCAGTATTTT.

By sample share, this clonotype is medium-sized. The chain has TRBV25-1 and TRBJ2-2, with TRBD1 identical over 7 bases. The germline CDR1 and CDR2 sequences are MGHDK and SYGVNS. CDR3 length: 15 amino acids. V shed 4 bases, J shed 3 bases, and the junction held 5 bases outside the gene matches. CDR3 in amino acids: CASSVGQDYTGELFF. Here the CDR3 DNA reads TGTGCCAGCAGTGTAGGACAGGACTACACCGGGGAGCTGTTTTTT.

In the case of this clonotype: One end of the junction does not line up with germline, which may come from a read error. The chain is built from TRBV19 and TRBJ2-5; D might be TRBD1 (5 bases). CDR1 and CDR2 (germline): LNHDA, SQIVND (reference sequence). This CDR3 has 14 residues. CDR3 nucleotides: TGTGCCAGTTGTATAACCGGGCAGGGAGAGACCCAGTACTTC. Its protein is CASCITGQGETQYF.

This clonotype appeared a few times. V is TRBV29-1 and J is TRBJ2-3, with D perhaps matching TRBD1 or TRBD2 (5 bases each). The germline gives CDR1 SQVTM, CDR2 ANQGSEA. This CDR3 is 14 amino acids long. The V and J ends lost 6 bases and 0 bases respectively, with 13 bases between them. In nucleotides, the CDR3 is TGCAGCGTGGGGGACGGTCGGAGCACAGATACGCAGTATTTT. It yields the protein CSVGDGRSTDTQYF.

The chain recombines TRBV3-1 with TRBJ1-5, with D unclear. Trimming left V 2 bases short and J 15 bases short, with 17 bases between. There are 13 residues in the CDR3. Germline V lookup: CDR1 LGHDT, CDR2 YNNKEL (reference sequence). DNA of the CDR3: TGTGCCAGCAGCCAAAGTGTTAACGGACTCCGGCATTTT. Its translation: CASSQSVNGLRHF.

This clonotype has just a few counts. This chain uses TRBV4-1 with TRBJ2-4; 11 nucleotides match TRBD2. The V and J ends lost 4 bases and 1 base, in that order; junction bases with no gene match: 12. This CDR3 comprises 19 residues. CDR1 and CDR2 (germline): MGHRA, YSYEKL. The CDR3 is CASSRTSGSNGGAKNIQYF. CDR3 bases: TGCGCCAGCAGCCGGACTAGCGGGTCCAACGGTGGGGCCAAAAACATTCAGTACTTC.

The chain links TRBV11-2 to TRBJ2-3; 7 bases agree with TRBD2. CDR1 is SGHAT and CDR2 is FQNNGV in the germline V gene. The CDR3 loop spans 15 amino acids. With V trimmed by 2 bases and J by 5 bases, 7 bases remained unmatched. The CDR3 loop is CASSLSAGEIDTQYF. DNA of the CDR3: TGTGCCAGCAGCTTATCCGCGGGGGAGATAGATACGCAGTATTTT.

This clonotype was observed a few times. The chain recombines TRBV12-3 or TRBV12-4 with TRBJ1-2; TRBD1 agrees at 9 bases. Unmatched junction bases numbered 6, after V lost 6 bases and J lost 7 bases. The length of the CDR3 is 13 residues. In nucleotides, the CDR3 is TGTGCCAGCAGCCGGGACAGGGTCTCTGGCTACACCTTC. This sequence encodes CASSRDRVSGYTF.

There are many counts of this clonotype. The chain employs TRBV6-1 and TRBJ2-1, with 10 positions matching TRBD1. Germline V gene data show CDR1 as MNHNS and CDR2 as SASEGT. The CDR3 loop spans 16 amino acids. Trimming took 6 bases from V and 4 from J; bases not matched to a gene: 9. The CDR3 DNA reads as TGTGCCAGCAGCTCCCCGGGACAGGGGATTTACAATGAGCAGTTCTTC. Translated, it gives CASSSPGQGIYNEQFF.

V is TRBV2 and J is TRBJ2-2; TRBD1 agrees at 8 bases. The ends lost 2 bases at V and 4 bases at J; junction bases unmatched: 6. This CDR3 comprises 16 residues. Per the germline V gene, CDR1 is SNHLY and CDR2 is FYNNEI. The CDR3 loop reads CASSESWTGFTGELFF. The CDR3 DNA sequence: TGTGCCAGCAGTGAATCTTGGACAGGGTTCACCGGGGAGCTGTTTTTT.

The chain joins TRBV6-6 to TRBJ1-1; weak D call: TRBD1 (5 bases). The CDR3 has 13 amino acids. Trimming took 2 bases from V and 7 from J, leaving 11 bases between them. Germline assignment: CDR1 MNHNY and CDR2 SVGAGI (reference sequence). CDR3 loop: CASSYQGFSEAFF. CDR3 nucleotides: TGTGCCAGCAGTTACCAGGGATTCAGTGAAGCTTTCTTT.

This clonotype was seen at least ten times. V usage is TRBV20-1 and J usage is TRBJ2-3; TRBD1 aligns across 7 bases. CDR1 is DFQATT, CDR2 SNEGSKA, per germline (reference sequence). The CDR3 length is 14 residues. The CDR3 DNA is TGCAGCCTCGGGACAGCCCCTTCCACAGATACGCAGTATTTT. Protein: CSLGTAPSTDTQYF.

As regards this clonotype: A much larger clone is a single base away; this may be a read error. The CDR3 region has the DNA TGTGCCAGAAGTTCCGAGGGAGCGAAAGGTTACGAGCAGTACGTC. Its translation is CARSSEGAKGYEQYV. The chain employs TRBV6-2 or TRBV6-3 and TRBJ2-7; D is possibly TRBD2 (5 bases). This CDR3 is built from 15 residues. Germline loops: CDR1 MNHEY, CDR2 SVGEGT.

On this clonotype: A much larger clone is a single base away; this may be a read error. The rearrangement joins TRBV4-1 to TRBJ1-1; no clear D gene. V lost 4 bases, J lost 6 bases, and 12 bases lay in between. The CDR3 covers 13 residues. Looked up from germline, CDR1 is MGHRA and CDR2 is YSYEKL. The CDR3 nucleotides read TGCGCCAGCAGCCCAGAGTGGTGGGCTGAAGCTTTCTTT. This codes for CASSPEWWAEAFF.

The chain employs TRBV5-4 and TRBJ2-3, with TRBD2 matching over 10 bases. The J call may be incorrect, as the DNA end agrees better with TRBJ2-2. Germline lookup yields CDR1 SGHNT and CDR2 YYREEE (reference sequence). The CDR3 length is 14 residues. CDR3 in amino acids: CASSWTSGTGELFF. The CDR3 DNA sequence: TGTGCCAGCAGTTGGACTAGCGGCACCGGGGAGCTGTTTTTT.

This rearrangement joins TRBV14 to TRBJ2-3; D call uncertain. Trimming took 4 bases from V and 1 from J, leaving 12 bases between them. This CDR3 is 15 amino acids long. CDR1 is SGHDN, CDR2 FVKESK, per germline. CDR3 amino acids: CASSRRVTGTDTQYF. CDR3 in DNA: TGTGCCAGCAGCCGAAGGGTAACAGGCACAGATACGCAGTATTTT.

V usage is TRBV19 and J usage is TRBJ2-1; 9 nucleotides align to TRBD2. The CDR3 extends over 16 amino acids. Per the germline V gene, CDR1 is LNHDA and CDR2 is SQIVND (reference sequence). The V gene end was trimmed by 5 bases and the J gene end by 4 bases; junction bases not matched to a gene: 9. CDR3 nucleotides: TGTGCCAGTAGTTCCACCCGCGGGGGGGCGTACAATGAGCAGTTCTTC. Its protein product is CASSSTRGGAYNEQFF. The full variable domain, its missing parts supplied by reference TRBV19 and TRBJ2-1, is DGGITQSPKYLFRKEGQNVTLSCEQNLNHDAMYWYRQDPGQGLRLIYYSQIVNDFQKGDIAEGYSVSREKKESFPLTVTSAQKNPTAFYLCASSSTRGGAYNEQFFGPGTRLTVL.

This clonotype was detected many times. CDR3 protein: CASRWTNTGELFF. CDR3 nucleotide sequence: TGTGCCAGCAGGTGGACTAACACCGGGGAGCTGTTTTTT. This chain joins TRBV6-1 and TRBJ2-2, with D possibly matching TRBD2 (5 bases). CDR1 is MNHNS, CDR2 SASEGT, per germline. Trimming removed 6 bases from V and 2 bases from J, with 7 bases in between. This CDR3 has 13 amino acids.